Following are 17 T cell receptor beta chains from one sample sequenced in a study of blood T cell repertoires in COVID-19. Using immunoSEQ multiplex PCR, the repertoire was profiled, and TCRdb retains in-frame clones only, with some absent. The sample lists tens of thousands of clones; roughly 80% were seen once. Sequencing input: peripheral blood. The receptors here all came from a woman aged 80 or over with acute or convalescent COVID-19.

This rearrangement joins TRBV18 to TRBJ2-2, with 14 bases matching TRBD2. CDR3 length: 16 amino acids. Losses at the gene ends were 3 bases for V and 5 bases for J; bases not matched to a gene: 2. Germline assignment: CDR1 KGHSH and CDR2 LQKENI. This chain's CDR3 is CASSPGLAGATGELFF. In DNA form, the CDR3 reads TGTGCCAGCTCACCGGGACTAGCGGGAGCGACCGGGGAGCTGTTTTTT. The full variable domain, in which reference TRBV18 and TRBJ2-2 provide the parts outside the CDR3, is NAGVMQNPRHLVRRRGQEARLRCSPMKGHSHVYWYRQLPEEGLKFMVYLQKENIIDESGMPKERFSAEFPKEGPSILRIQQVVRGDSAAYFCASSPGLAGATGELFFGEGSRLTVL.

This chain connects TRBV7-2 to TRBJ2-5, with a possible D match to TRBD2 (6 bases). Looked up from germline, CDR1 is SGHTA and CDR2 is FQGNSA. V was shortened by 0 bases and J by 5 bases, with 13 bases between the two germline ends. CDR3 length: 15 residues. The CDR3 is CASSLARGFLETQYF. CDR3 sequence (DNA): TGTGCCAGCAGCTTAGCGCGGGGCTTTTTGGAGACCCAGTACTTC.

This clone was observed once. This chain links TRBV3-1 (or the pseudogene TRBV3-2) with TRBJ2-7, with 7 bases that match TRBD1. Germline loops: CDR1 LGHDT, CDR2 YNNKEL (reference sequence). The CDR3 length is 16 residues. The J segment lost 3 bases and the V segment lost 4 bases, leaving 12 bases of the junction unmatched. Written as DNA, the CDR3 is TGTGCCAGCAGCCCGGCGACAGGGTCCCCACGCTACGAGCAGTACTTC. It specifies CASSPATGSPRYEQYF.

This chain uses TRBV6-4 with TRBJ2-7, with 13 bases aligning to TRBD2. V was pared by 0 bases and J by 5 bases, with 1 base of the junction left unmatched. Germline V gene sequence: CDR1 MRHNA, CDR2 SNTAGT. The CDR3 contains 15 residues. The CDR3, as DNA: TGTGCCAGCAGTGACTCGGGACTAGCGGGAAACGAGCAGTACTTC. Translation: CASSDSGLAGNEQYF.

The genes are TRBV5-1 and TRBJ1-2, with D possibly being TRBD1 (6 bases). The CDR3 spans 15 residues. CDR1 and CDR2 (germline): SGHRS, YFSETQ. Trimming stripped 4 bases from V and 4 bases from J, with 17 bases between. Here the CDR3 DNA reads TGCGCCAGCAGCCCGGGCATGGGGGCAGTCTATGGCTACACCTTC. Its protein is CASSPGMGAVYGYTF.

This clone was observed a single time. The chain employs TRBV7-2 and TRBJ2-5, with D possibly being TRBD1 (5 bases). CDR1 is SGHTA and CDR2 is FQGNSA in the germline V gene. The length of the CDR3 is 12 residues. V lost 3 bases, J lost 7 bases, and 9 bases lay in between. The chain's CDR3 is CASSFTDRTQYF. The CDR3 DNA reads as TGTGCCAGCAGCTTTACTGACAGGACCCAGTACTTC. Filled out from reference TRBV7-2 and TRBJ2-5, the complete variable domain reads GAGVSQSPSNKVTEKGKDVELRCDPISGHTALYWYRQSLGQGLEFLIYFQGNSAPDKSGLPSDRFSAERTGGSVSTLTIQRTQQEDSAVYLCASSFTDRTQYFGPGTRLLVL.

This clone appeared a single time. The chain couples TRBV19 to TRBJ1-1; 7 nucleotides align to TRBD1. Per germline, CDR1 LNHDA and CDR2 SQIVND (reference sequence). V shed 5 bases, J shed 8 bases, and the junction held 17 bases outside the gene matches. CDR3 length equals 16 residues. The CDR3 DNA reads TGTGCCAGTAGTTCTTTCAATGAACAGGGGATTCTGGAAGCTTTCTTT. It codes for CASSSFNEQGILEAFF.

CDR3 bases: TGCGCCAGCGGCGACCCGACTAGCCTCAATGAGCAGTTCTTC. Translating it yields CASGDPTSLNEQFF. The chain uses TRBV5-1 and TRBJ2-1; TRBD2 aligns across 7 bases. V shed 7 bases and J 6 bases; nucleotides not matched to a gene: 10. From germline, CDR1 is SGHRS and CDR2 YFSETQ. The CDR3 contains 14 residues.

This clone was seen more than once but under ten times. The chain couples TRBV7-8 to TRBJ1-5, with 7 bases lining up with TRBD1. The CDR3 has 16 residues. The germline V gene has CDR1 SGHVS and CDR2 FQNEAQ. V lost 4 bases and J lost 2; bases outside the gene matches: 8. The CDR3 sequence: CASSWATGYGNQPQHF. The CDR3 nucleotides read TGTGCCAGCAGCTGGGCGACAGGGTATGGCAATCAGCCCCAGCATTTT.

J is TRBJ2-3 and V is TRBV6-6; 8 bases match TRBD1. V was pared by 2 bases and J by 3 bases, with 7 bases of the junction left unmatched. The germline CDR1 and CDR2 sequences are MNHNY and SVGAGI (reference sequence). This CDR3 has 16 amino acids. The DNA of the CDR3 is TGTGCCAGCAGTTACGGGGGGACAGGAAAGACAGATACGCAGTATTTT. Protein: CASSYGGTGKTDTQYF.

The chain couples TRBV5-4 to TRBJ1-2; 9 positions agree with TRBD1. The junction had 7 bases not matched to a gene; V was cut back by 0 bases and J by 7 bases. The CDR3 is 15 amino acids. Germline V gives CDR1 SGHNT, CDR2 YYREEE (reference sequence). The CDR3 DNA is TGTGCCAGCAGCTTGGACGGGACAGGGATCATTGGCTACACCTTC. Translating gives CASSLDGTGIIGYTF.

This chain joins TRBV5-3 and TRBJ2-7; TRBD1 matches 8 bases. TRBV5-3 is identified as an open reading frame with a role that is uncertain. The CDR3 has 14 residues. The trim removed 2 bases at V and 4 bases at J, leaving 5 bases unmatched. CDR3 sequence reads: CARSFGQGMYEQYF. The CDR3, as DNA: TGTGCCAGAAGCTTTGGACAGGGAATGTACGAGCAGTACTTC.

This clone was recorded only once. V is TRBV18 and J is TRBJ2-1, with a possible D match to TRBD2 (6 bases). Germline CDR1 is KGHSH and CDR2 is LQKENI. The CDR3 has 13 residues. The V gene lost 3 bases and the J gene lost 8 bases, with 11 bases spanning the gap. The DNA of the CDR3 is TGTGCCAGCTCACCGACTAGTTTCGATGAGCAGTTCTTC. As protein: CASSPTSFDEQFF.

The chain carries TRBV14 and TRBJ1-1; TRBD1 might be the D (5 bases). Germline V CDR1 and CDR2: SGHDN, FVKESK. The V gene lost 0 bases and the J gene lost 1 base, with 15 bases spanning the gap. The CDR3 has 17 residues. The CDR3 is CASSQDGVLGGNTEAFF. CDR3 DNA sequence: TGTGCCAGCAGCCAAGATGGCGTCCTCGGGGGGAACACTGAAGCTTTCTTT.

The CDR3 sequence is CASSSPIGALSYEQYF. The CDR3 nucleotides are TGTGCCAGCAGTTCACCAATTGGGGCCCTCTCCTACGAGCAGTACTTC. The V call is TRBV6-5, the J call TRBJ2-7; tentatively, D is TRBD1 (5 bases). Trimming left V 4 bases short and J 0 bases short, with 16 bases between. CDR3 length: 16 amino acids. Looked up from germline, CDR1 is MNHEY and CDR2 is SVGAGI.

The chain links TRBV3-1 (or the pseudogene TRBV3-2) to TRBJ2-5; no clear D gene. V lost 2 bases, J lost 1 base, and 8 bases lay in between. The CDR3 has 14 amino acids. Germline V gene data show CDR1 as LGHDT and CDR2 as YNNKEL (reference sequence). CDR3 amino acids: CASSQFGSQETQYF. The CDR3 bases are TGTGCCAGCAGCCAATTTGGCAGCCAAGAGACCCAGTACTTC.

There are a few counts of this clone. The chain uses TRBV2 and TRBJ2-1, with 8 nucleotides matching TRBD1. There are 13 residues in the CDR3. Looked up from germline, CDR1 is SNHLY and CDR2 is FYNNEI. Trimming took 8 bases from V and 3 from J; bases not matched to a gene: 3. The CDR3 DNA is TGTGCCAGCCAAGGACAGGGCTACAATGAGCAGTTCTTC. It translates to CASQGQGYNEQFF.